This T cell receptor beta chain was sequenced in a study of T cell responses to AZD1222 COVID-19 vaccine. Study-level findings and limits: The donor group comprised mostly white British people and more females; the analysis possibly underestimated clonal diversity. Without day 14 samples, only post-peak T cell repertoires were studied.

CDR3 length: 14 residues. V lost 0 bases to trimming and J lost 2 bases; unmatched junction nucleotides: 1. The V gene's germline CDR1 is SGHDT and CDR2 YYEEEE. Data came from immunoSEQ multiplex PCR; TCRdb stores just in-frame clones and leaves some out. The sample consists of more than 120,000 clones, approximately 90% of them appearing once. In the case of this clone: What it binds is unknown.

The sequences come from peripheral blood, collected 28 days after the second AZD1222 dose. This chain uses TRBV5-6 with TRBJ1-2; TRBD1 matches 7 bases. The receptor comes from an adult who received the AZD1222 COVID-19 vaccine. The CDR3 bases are TGTGCCAGCAGCTTGGTGGGACAGAACTATGGCTACACCTTC. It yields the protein CASSLVGQNYGYTF.